This T cell receptor beta chain was identified in a study of identifying expanded T cells in peripheral blood. With 6 bases removed from V and 6 bases from J, the gap between germline ends came to 15 bases. Germline CDR1 and CDR2: SNHLY and FYNNEI. The CDR3 has 14 residues. Study findings and constraints: Clone count variance between two-week samples rose with total template count. Over two and four weeks, about 15 and 19 clones changed, versus roughly 1.1 between replicates.

No infections or other immune events were documented during collection. Here immunoSEQ multiplex PCR was the method, and the copy in TCRdb shows in-frame clones only, minus some. This table holds about 130,000 clones, 75% to 90% found once. As concerns this clone: Its target is not known.

This TCR derives from a person aged 18 to 70 in good health. The chain has TRBV2 and TRBJ1-5; weak D call: TRBD1 (6 bases). The specimen sequenced was blood. The CDR3 spells CASRGTGLGQPQHF. CDR3 DNA: TGTGCCAGCAGAGGTACAGGGTTAGGTCAGCCCCAGCATTTT. The full variable domain, its missing parts supplied by reference TRBV2 and TRBJ1-5, is EPEVTQTPSHQVTQMGQEVILRCVPISNHLYFYWYRQILGQKVEFLVSFYNNEISEKSEIFDDQFSVERPDGSNFTLKIRSTKLEDSAMYFCASRGTGLGQPQHFGDGTRLSIL.